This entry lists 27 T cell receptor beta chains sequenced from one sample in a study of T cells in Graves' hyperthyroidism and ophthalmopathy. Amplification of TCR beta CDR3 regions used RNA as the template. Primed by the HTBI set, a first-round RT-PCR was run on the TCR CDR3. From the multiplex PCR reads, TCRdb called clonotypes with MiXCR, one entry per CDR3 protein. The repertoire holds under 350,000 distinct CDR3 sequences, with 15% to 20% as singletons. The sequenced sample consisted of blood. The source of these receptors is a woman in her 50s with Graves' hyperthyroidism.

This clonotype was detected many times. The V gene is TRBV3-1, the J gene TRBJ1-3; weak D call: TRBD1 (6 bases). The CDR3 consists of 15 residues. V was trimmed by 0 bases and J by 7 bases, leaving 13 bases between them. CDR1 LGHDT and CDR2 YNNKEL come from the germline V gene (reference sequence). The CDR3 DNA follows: TGTGCCAGCAGCCAAGATCTATCGGGGGCGAACACCATATATTTT. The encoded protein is CASSQDLSGANTIYF.

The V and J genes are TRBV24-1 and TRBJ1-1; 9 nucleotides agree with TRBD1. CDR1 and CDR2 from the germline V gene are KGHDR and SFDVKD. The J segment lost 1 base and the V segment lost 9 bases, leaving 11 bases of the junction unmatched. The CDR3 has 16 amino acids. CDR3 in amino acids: CATHPGQGYGNTEAFF. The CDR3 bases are TGTGCCACCCATCCGGGACAGGGTTATGGGAACACTGAAGCTTTCTTT.

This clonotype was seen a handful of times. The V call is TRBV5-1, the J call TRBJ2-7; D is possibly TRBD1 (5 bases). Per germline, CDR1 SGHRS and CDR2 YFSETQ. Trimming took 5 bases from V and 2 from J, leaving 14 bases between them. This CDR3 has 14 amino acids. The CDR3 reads CASRLTLGAYEQYF. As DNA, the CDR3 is TGCGCCAGCAGGCTTACCTTAGGGGCCTACGAGCAGTACTTC.

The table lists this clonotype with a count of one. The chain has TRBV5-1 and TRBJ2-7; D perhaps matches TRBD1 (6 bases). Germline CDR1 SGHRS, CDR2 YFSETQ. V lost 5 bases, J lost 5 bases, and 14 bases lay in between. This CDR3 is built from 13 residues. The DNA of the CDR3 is TGCGCCAGCAGTCGGGACATTGAAGACGAGCAGTACTTC. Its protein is CASSRDIEDEQYF.

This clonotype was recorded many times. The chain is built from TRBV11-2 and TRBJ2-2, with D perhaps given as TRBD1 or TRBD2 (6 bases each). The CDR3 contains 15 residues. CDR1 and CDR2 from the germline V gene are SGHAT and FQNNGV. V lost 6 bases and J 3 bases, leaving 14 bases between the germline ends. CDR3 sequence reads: CASRTVGGDTGELFF. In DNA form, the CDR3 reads TGTGCCAGCAGGACGGTCGGGGGCGACACCGGGGAGCTGTTTTTT.

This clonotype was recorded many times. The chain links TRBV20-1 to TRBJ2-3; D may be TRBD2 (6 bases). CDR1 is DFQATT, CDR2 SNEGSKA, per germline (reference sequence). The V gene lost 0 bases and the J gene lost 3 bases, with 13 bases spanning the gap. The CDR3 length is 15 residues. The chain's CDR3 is CSARDHGGWTDTQYF. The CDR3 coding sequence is TGCAGTGCTAGAGATCATGGGGGGTGGACAGATACGCAGTATTTT.

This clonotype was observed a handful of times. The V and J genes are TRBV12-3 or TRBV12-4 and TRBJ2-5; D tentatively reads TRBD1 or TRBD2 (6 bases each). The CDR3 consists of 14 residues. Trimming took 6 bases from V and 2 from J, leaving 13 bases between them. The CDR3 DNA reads TGTGCCAGCAGCCGGGGGCCGGGGCAAGAGACCCAGTACTTC. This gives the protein CASSRGPGQETQYF.

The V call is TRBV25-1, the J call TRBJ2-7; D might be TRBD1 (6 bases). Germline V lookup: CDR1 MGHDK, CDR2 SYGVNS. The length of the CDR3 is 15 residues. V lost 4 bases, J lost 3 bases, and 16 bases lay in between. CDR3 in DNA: TGTGCCAGCAGTGCCTCCTGGGACACAAACTACGAGCAGTACTTC. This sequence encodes CASSASWDTNYEQYF.

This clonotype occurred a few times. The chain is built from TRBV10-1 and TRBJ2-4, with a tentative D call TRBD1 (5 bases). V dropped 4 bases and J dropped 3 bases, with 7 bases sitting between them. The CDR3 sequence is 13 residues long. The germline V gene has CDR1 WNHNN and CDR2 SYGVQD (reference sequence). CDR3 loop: CASSAGNKNIQYF. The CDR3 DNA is TGCGCCAGCAGTGCAGGGAACAAAAACATTCAGTACTTC.

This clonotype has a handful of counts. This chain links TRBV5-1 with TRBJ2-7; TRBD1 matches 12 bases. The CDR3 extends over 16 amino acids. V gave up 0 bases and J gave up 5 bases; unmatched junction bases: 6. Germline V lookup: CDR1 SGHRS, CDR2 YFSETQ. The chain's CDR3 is CASSLAGTGGKHEQYF. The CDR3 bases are TGCGCCAGCAGCTTGGCCGGGACAGGGGGCAAACACGAGCAGTACTTC. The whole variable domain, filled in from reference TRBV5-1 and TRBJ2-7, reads KAGVTQTPRYLIKTRGQQVTLSCSPISGHRSVSWYQQTPGQGLQFLFEYFSETQRNKGNFPGRFSGRQFSNSRSEMNVSTLELGDSALYLCASSLAGTGGKHEQYFGPGTRLTVT.

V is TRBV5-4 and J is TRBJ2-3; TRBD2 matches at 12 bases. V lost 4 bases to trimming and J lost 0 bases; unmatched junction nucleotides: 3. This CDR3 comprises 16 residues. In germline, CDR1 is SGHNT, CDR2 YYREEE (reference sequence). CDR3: CASSTSGGTSTDTQYF. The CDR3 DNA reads TGTGCCAGCAGCACTAGCGGGGGGACTAGCACAGATACGCAGTATTTT.

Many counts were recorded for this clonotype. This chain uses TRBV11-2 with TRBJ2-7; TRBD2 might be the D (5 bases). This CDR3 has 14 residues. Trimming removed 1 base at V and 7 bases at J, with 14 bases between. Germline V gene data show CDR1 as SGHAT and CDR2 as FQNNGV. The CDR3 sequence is CASSLGLVPGEQYF. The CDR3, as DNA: TGTGCCAGCAGCTTAGGACTTGTCCCGGGAGAGCAGTACTTC.

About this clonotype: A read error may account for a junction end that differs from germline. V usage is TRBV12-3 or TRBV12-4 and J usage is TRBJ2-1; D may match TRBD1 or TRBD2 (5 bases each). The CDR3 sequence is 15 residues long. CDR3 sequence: CASSRDRRIYDEQFF. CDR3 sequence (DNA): TGTGCCAGCAGTCGGGACCGAAGGATCTACGATGAGCAGTTCTTC.

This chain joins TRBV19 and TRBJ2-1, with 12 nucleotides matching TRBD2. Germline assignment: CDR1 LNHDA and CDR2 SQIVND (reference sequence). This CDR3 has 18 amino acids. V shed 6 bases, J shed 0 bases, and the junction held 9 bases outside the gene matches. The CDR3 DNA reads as TGTGCCAGTAGCTTTCGACTAGCGGGGGTCAGCTCCTACAATGAGCAGTTCTTC. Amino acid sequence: CASSFRLAGVSSYNEQFF.

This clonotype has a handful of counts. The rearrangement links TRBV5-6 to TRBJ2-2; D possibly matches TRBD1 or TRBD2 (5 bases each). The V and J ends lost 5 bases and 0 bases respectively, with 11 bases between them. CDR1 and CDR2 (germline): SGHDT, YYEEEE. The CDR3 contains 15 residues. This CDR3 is CASRGTYANTGELFF. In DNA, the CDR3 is TGTGCCAGCAGGGGGACGTACGCGAACACCGGGGAGCTGTTTTTT. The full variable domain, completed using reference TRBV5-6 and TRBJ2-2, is DAGVTQSPTHLIKTRGQQVTLRCSPKSGHDTVSWYQQALGQGPQFIFQYYEEEERQRGNFPDRFSGHQFPNYSSELNVNALLLGDSALYLCASRGTYANTGELFFGEGSRLTVL.

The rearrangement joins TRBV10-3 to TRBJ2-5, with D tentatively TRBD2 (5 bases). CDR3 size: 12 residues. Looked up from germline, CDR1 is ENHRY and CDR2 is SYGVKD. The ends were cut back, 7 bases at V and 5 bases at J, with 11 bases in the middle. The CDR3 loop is CAIKRSGETQYF. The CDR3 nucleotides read TGTGCCATCAAGCGGAGTGGGGAGACCCAGTACTTC.

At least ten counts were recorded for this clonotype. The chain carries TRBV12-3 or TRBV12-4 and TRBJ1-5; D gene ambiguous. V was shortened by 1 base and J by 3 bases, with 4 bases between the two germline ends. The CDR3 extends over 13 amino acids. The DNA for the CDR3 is TGTGCCAGCAGTTTAGGAGTCAATCAGCCCCAGCATTTT. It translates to CASSLGVNQPQHF.

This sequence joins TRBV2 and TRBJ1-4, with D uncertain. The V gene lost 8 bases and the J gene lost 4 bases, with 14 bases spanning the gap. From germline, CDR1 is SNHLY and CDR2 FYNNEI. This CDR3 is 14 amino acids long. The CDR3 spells CASGPPGFNEKLFF. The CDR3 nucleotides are TGTGCCAGCGGACCTCCGGGTTTTAATGAAAAACTGTTTTTT.

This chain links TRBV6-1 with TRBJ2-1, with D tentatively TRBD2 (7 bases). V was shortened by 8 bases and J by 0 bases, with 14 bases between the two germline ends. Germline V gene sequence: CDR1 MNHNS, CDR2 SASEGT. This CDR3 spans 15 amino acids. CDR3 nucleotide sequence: TGTGCCAGCCAGAGGGGGGGGAGCTCCTACAATGAGCAGTTCTTC. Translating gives CASQRGGSSYNEQFF.

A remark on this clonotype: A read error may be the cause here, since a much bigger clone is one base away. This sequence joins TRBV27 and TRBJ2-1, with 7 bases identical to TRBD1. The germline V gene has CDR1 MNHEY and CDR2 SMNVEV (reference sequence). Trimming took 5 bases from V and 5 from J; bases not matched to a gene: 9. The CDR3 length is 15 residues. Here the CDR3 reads CASSDAGTADNEQFF. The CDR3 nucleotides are TGTGCCAGCAGTGACGCCGGGACAGCAGACAATGAGCAGTTCTTC.

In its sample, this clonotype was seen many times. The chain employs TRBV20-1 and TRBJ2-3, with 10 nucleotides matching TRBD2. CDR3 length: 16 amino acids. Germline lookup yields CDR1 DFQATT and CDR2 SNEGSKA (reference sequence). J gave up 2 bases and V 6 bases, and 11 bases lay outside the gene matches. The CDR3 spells CSAPRTSGTVTDTQYF. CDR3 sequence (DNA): TGCAGTGCCCCACGTACTAGCGGGACGGTCACAGATACGCAGTATTTT.

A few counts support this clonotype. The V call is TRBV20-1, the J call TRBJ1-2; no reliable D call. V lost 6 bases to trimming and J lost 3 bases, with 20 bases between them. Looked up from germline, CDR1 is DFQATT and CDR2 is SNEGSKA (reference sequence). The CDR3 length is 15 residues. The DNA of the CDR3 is TGCAGTGCCGTAACTTCAAAACAGAGCTACTATGGCTACACCTTC. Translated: CSAVTSKQSYYGYTF.

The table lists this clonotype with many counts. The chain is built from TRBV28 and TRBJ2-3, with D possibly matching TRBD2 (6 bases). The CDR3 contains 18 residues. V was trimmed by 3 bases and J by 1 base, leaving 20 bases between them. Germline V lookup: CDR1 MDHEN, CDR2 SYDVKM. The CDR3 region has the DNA TGTGCCAGCAGTTTCGAAGTCGGGAGAGGTTGGGGCACAGATACGCAGTATTTT. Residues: CASSFEVGRGWGTDTQYF. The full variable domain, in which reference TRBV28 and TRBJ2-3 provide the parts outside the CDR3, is DVKVTQSSRYLVKRTGEKVFLECVQDMDHENMFWYRQDPGLGLRLIYFSYDVKMKEKGDIPEGYSVSREKKERFSLILESASTNQTSMYLCASSFEVGRGWGTDTQYFGPGTRLTVL.

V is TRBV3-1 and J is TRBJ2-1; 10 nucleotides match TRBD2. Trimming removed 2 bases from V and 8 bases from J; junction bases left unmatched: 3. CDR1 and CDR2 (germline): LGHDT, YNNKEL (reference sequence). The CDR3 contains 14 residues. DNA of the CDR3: TGTGCCAGCAGCCAACTAGCGGGAGCGTATGAGCAGTTCTTC. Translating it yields CASSQLAGAYEQFF.

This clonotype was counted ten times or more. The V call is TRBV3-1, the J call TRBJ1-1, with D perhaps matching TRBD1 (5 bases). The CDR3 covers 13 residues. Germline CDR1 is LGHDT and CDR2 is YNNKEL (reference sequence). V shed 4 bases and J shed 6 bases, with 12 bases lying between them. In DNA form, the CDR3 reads TGTGCCAGCAGCCTGGGGCCCCCGGCTGAAGCTTTCTTT. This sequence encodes CASSLGPPAEAFF.

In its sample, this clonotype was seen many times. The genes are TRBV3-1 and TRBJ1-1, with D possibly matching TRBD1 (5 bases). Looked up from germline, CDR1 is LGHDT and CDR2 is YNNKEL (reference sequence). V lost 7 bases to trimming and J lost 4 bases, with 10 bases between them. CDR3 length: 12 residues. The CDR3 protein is CASTAGGTEAFF. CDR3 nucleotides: TGTGCCAGCACCGCGGGGGGCACTGAAGCTTTCTTT. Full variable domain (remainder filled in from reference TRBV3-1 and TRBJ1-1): DTAVSQTPKYLVTQMGNDKSIKCEQNLGHDTMYWYKQDSKKFLKIMFSYNNKELIINETVPNRFSPKSPDKAHLNLHINSLELGDSAVYFCASTAGGTEAFFGQGTRLTVV.

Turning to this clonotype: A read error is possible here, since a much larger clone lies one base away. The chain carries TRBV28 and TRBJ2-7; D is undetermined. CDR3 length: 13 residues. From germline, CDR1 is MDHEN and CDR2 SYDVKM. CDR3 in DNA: TGTGTCAGCAGTTTCGGCACTTACTACGAGCAGTACTTC. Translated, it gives CVSSFGTYYEQYF.